The TCR beta chain under discussion was sequenced for a study of persistence of HIV-infected CD4 T cells. Study-level points and caveats: TCR analyses could not target the rare provirus-carrying CMV-responding cells.

This was the immunoSEQ version 4 assay in survey mode. TCRdb keeps only in-frame clones here, not all; method: immunoSEQ multiplex PCR. The sample includes over 30,000 clones, roughly 80% of them seen just once. The stimulus was an HIV-1 Gag 15-mer peptide pool, roughly 1 ug/peptide/mL. CD40L-negative CD69-negative CD45RO-high memory CD4+ T cells were sorted as populations depleted of antigen-responding cells. An 18-hour stimulation of CD8-depleted PBMCs used anti-CD28/CD49d costimulation, CD40-blocking antibody and enfuvirtide. This clone was seen more than once but under ten times. Its antigen is as yet unknown. This material consisted of cultured CD4+ T cells from PBMCs, taken from a patient who received antiretroviral therapy. The sequence came from an adult with HIV. The donor label of this sample is uncertain.

The CDR3: CASSRNTGGYNSPLHF. The CDR3 nucleotides are TGTGCCAGCAGCCGGAATACGGGGGGGTATAATTCACCCCTCCACTTT. The gene calls are TRBV3-1 (or the pseudogene TRBV3-2) and TRBJ1-6, with D perhaps matching TRBD1 (5 bases). Germline V gene lookup returns CDR1 LGHDT and CDR2 YNNKEL (reference sequence). V dropped 4 bases and J dropped 4 bases, with 14 bases sitting between them. The CDR3 covers 16 residues.